The 14 T cell receptor beta chains listed next were all sequenced from one sample in a study of blood T cells in healthy people across ages. Next came a second PCR, run for roughly 7 to 12 cycles, which used a sample-barcoded 5' primer along with a J-beta primer mix. TCRdb used MiXCR to reprocess the 5' RACE reads, holding one entry per CDR3 protein. The sample lists 650,000 to 800,000 distinct CDR3 sequences, over 40% occurring once. Input material: blood. The receptor set was obtained from an elderly woman in good health.

Notes on this clonotype: Given a much more abundant clone one base away, this may be a read error. The rearrangement joins TRBV5-1 to TRBJ2-3; D may be TRBD1 (7 bases). V lost 2 bases to trimming and J lost 2 bases, with 12 bases between them. The CDR3 runs 15 residues. In germline, CDR1 is SGHRS, CDR2 YFSETQ. Here the CDR3 reads CASSFGGQFTDTQYF. Written as DNA, the CDR3 is TGCGCCAGCAGCTTCGGGGGACAGTTCACAGATACGCAGTATTTT.

The genes are TRBV5-4 and TRBJ2-5; D is uncertain. Trimming removed 4 bases at V and 5 bases at J, with 15 bases between. CDR1 SGHNT and CDR2 YYREEE come from the germline V gene (reference sequence). This CDR3 comprises 14 residues. The CDR3 bases are TGTGCCAGCAGCCCCGCATTCTCCTACGAGACCCAGTACTTC. Its translation: CASSPAFSYETQYF.

This clonotype was observed at least ten times. The chain recombines TRBV12-3 or TRBV12-4 with TRBJ1-2; D is unclear. V lost 6 bases and J lost 7, with 15 bases in between. The CDR3 is 13 amino acids. CDR3 in amino acids: CASRPDGVGGYTF. In nucleotides, the CDR3 is TGTGCCAGCAGGCCGGACGGAGTTGGTGGCTACACCTTC.

This clonotype was observed at least ten times. This chain connects TRBV10-1 to TRBJ2-7, with D uncertain. Germline V lookup: CDR1 WNHNN, CDR2 SYGVQD (reference sequence). V was trimmed by 3 bases and J by 5 bases, leaving 14 bases between them. This CDR3 contains 14 residues. CDR3 protein: CASSEARKTHEQYF. DNA for the CDR3: TGCGCCAGCAGTGAAGCTAGAAAGACCCACGAGCAGTACTTC.

This clonotype has ten or more counts. This chain joins TRBV18 and TRBJ2-4; D tentatively fits TRBD1 or TRBD2 (5 bases each). CDR3 length: 14 residues. V shed 3 bases and J shed 7 bases, with 13 bases lying between them. Germline V CDR1 and CDR2: KGHSH, LQKENI. The CDR3 bases are TGTGCCAGCTCACCGGGGCTAGCTCGGAACATTCAGTACTTC. This sequence encodes CASSPGLARNIQYF. Using reference TRBV18 and TRBJ2-4 for the parts outside the CDR3, the full variable domain is NAGVMQNPRHLVRRRGQEARLRCSPMKGHSHVYWYRQLPEEGLKFMVYLQKENIIDESGMPKERFSAEFPKEGPSILRIQQVVRGDSAAYFCASSPGLARNIQYFGAGTRLSVL.

This clonotype was observed a handful of times. The chain couples TRBV5-6 to TRBJ2-7, with no clear D. Trimming removed 4 bases from V and 4 bases from J, with 21 bases in between. Germline V CDR1 and CDR2: SGHDT, YYEEEE. CDR3 length: 16 residues. The CDR3 reads CASSPWTRFARYEQYF. CDR3 in DNA: TGTGCCAGCAGCCCCTGGACGAGGTTCGCCCGTTACGAGCAGTACTTC.

The V and J genes are TRBV4-2 and TRBJ2-7, with no clear D. The germline CDR1 and CDR2 sequences are LGHNA and YNFKEQ. This CDR3 has 14 residues. V was shortened by 0 bases and J by 6 bases, with 12 bases between the two germline ends. CDR3 in amino acids: CASSQESESAEQYF. The CDR3, as DNA: TGTGCCAGCAGCCAAGAATCAGAAAGTGCCGAGCAGTACTTC.

This clonotype came up many times. V gene TRBV7-2 combines with J gene TRBJ2-7; no clear D gene. Trimming stripped 4 bases from V and 4 bases from J, with 11 bases between. The CDR3 is 13 amino acids. CDR1 and CDR2 (germline): SGHTA, FQGNSA. Here the CDR3 DNA reads TGTGCCAGCAGCTCAGTCGGTGGTTACGAGCAGTACTTC. Translating it yields CASSSVGGYEQYF.

This sequence joins TRBV10-3 and TRBJ1-6; 7 positions match TRBD1. V shed 8 bases and J 5 bases; nucleotides not matched to a gene: 9. The CDR3 has 15 amino acids. The germline CDR1 and CDR2 sequences are ENHRY and SYGVKD. Here the CDR3 reads CAIQTGNGDNSPLHF. In DNA, the CDR3 is TGTGCCATCCAGACAGGGAATGGCGATAATTCACCCCTCCACTTT.

The chain combines TRBV19 with TRBJ2-1, with 8 bases that match TRBD1. V shed 6 bases and J 4 bases; nucleotides not matched to a gene: 8. The germline gives CDR1 LNHDA, CDR2 SQIVND (reference sequence). This CDR3 spans 15 amino acids. The CDR3 region is CASRSGTGLYNEQFF. CDR3 DNA: TGTGCCAGTAGATCCGGGACAGGACTGTACAATGAGCAGTTCTTC.

This rearrangement joins TRBV28 to TRBJ1-1, with no clear D. The V end was cut by 3 bases, the J end by 4 bases, with 15 bases between. The CDR3 has 15 amino acids. The germline gives CDR1 MDHEN, CDR2 SYDVKM. The CDR3 region has the DNA TGTGCCAGCAGTTTGGTGAAAGGGCTGAGCACTGAAGCTTTCTTT. Translation: CASSLVKGLSTEAFF.

This clonotype was picked up one time. J is TRBJ2-7 and V is TRBV7-9; D possibly corresponds to TRBD1 (5 bases). The V end lost 2 bases, the J end lost 2 bases, and 10 bases lay between the germline ends. Germline CDR1 is SEHNR and CDR2 is FQNEAQ (reference sequence). The CDR3 is 14 amino acids. As DNA, the CDR3 is TGTGCCAGCAGCTTATCGGACAAAACCTACGAGCAGTACTTC. Translating it yields CASSLSDKTYEQYF.

This clonotype was seen ten or more times. The J gene is TRBJ1-2, the V gene TRBV5-5; possible D gene TRBD1, 5 bases. V lost 3 bases and J lost 4, with 10 bases in between. Germline values: CDR1 SGHKS, CDR2 YYEKEE (reference sequence). This CDR3 spans 13 amino acids. CDR3 nucleotide sequence: TGTGCCAGCAGCTCACCTGACAGCTATGGCTACACCTTC. Translating it yields CASSSPDSYGYTF.

Comments on this clonotype: At one end the junction does not follow the germline gene, possibly because of a read error. The gene calls are TRBV3-1 and TRBJ1-2; D is ambiguous. The CDR3 runs to 14 residues. Germline V gene sequence: CDR1 LGHDT, CDR2 YNNKEL (reference sequence). CDR3: CASSQGGGFGGYAF. CDR3 nucleotide sequence: TGTGCCAGCAGCCAAGGAGGAGGATTCGGCGGCTACGCCTTC.